In its sample, the clone carrying this TCR beta chain was seen once. Its specificity is not known. A junction end diverges from the germline sequence, so it may reflect a read error. The source of the sample is a study of CD8+CD57+ T cells in acquired aplastic anemia. About the study: Across the sorted CD4+ and CD8+ cells, DNA amounts averaged roughly 3.5 ug. The study, taken as a whole, reports: Common to patients and controls were about 31 CD8+ CDR3 sequences. A significant difference in CD8+ Simpson's diversity between patients and controls was not found.

CDR1 LGHNA and CDR2 YNFKEQ come from the germline V gene. The CDR3 extends over 15 amino acids. The study profiled TCR beta VDJ and CDR3 using genomic DNA as template. TCRdb called the reads again in MiXCR, with one record for every CDR3 protein. The data contain roughly 180,000 distinct CDR3 sequences, 40% to 50% of them singletons. The sequence was collected from a human donor in good health. This chain uses TRBV4-2 with TRBJ2-3; D may be TRBD1 or TRBD2 (5 bases each). Sequencing was done on a sample of sorted CD4+, CD8+, or CD8+CD57+ T cells (not recorded which) from PBMCs. The CDR3 nucleotides are TGTACCAGCAGCCAGGGAGCGTTACGTACAGATACGCAGTATTTT. Amino acid sequence: CTSSQGALRTDTQYF.